These T cell receptor beta chains were read from a single sample in a study of blood T cell repertoires in COVID-19. TCRdb's table, derived via immunoSEQ multiplex PCR, lists solely in-frame clones and lacks some. The table has roughly 80,000 clones, 75% to 90% seen once. The sequenced sample was peripheral blood. The receptors were gathered from a human donor in a cohort sampled during active COVID-19. Each CDR3 is given with its conserved first and last residue. Fields, in order: D gene, J gene, V gene, clone size, CDR3 protein, CDR3 DNA. D genes are given only for firm matches. Some rows mark clone size as missing; the rest say once, few, many or name a class of expanded clone.

TRBD2	TRBJ2-5	TRBV6-5	.	CASSFGVAGVQETQYF	TGTGCCAGCAGTTTCGGGGTAGCGGGGGTTCAAGAGACCCAGTACTTC
TRBD1	TRBJ2-7	TRBV28	.	CASSFVGQGHENEQYF	TGTGCCAGCAGTTTTGTGGGACAGGGTCATGAGAACGAGCAGTACTTC
.	TRBJ1-2	TRBV4-1	.	CASSPRPERGGYTF	TGCGCCAGCAGCCCCCGGCCCGAAAGGGGAGGCTACACCTTC
.	TRBJ1-5	TRBV19	few	CASSMVSGNQPQHF	TGTGCCAGTAGTATGGTCAGTGGCAATCAGCCCCAGCATTTT
.	TRBJ2-7	TRBV12-3/TRBV12-4	.	CASSLPGTYEQYF	TGTGCCAGCAGTTTGCCAGGGACCTACGAGCAGTACTTC
.	TRBJ1-1	TRBV16	.	CASSQSWTTNTEAFF	TGTGCCAGCAGCCAATCATGGACAACGAACACTGAAGCTTTCTTT
.	TRBJ1-1	TRBV5-1	.	CASSLSGDTEAFF	TGCGCCAGCAGCTTGTCAGGGGACACTGAAGCTTTCTTT
TRBD2	TRBJ2-1	TRBV6-1	.	CASSAGGTSGRPNEQFF	TGTGCCAGCAGTGCCGGCGGGACTAGCGGGAGGCCCAATGAGCAGTTCTTC
.	TRBJ1-6	TRBV5-5	.	CASTQGNSPLHF	TGTGCCAGCACGCAGGGGAATTCACCCCTCCACTTT
TRBD2	TRBJ2-7	TRBV6-6	.	CASSERELSYEQYF	TGTGCCAGCAGCGAGCGGGAGCTCTCCTACGAGCAGTACTTC
TRBD2	TRBJ2-5	TRBV9	.	CASSVVSGDPWETQYF	TGTGCCAGCAGCGTAGTAAGCGGGGACCCCTGGGAGACCCAGTACTTC
.	TRBJ2-7	TRBV19	few	CASSIAGINEQYF	TGTGCCAGTAGTATAGCCGGGATCAACGAGCAGTACTTC
.	TRBJ2-3	TRBV27	.	CASRRTNDFTDTQYF	TGTGCCAGCAGGCGGACTAACGATTTCACAGATACGCAGTATTTT
.	TRBJ1-5	TRBV3-1/TRBV3-2	.	CASSLSADQPQHF	TGTGCCAGCAGCCTCTCCGCAGATCAGCCCCAGCATTTT
.	TRBJ1-1	TRBV13	few	CASSSGGNGPEAFF	TGTGCCAGCAGCTCCGGGGGGAACGGCCCTGAAGCTTTCTTT
TRBD1	TRBJ1-2	TRBV18	.	CASSPDRAYGYTF	TGTGCCAGCTCACCCGACAGGGCCTATGGCTACACCTTC
.	TRBJ2-1	TRBV5-4	.	CASSGGQENNEQFF	TGTGCCAGCAGCGGGGGACAAGAAAACAATGAGCAGTTCTTC
.	TRBJ2-6	TRBV5-1	.	CASSFTSTASGANVLTF	TGCGCCAGCAGCTTTACGTCGACAGCTTCTGGGGCCAACGTCCTGACTTTC
.	TRBJ2-5	TRBV6-4	.	CASSEREGVTQYF	TGTGCCAGCAGTGAGAGGGAGGGGGTGACCCAGTACTTC
TRBD1	TRBJ1-2	TRBV19	.	CASKSTNRGAYGYTF	TGTGCCAGTAAGTCAACAAACAGGGGAGCATATGGCTACACCTTC
.	TRBJ2-7	TRBV13	.	CASSLTQQGGYEQYF	TGTGCCAGCAGCTTAACCCAACAGGGTGGGTACGAGCAGTACTTC
TRBD2	TRBJ2-7	TRBV11-2	once	CASSTGTRGYEQYF	TGTGCCAGCAGCACGGGGACTAGAGGCTACGAGCAGTACTTC
.	TRBJ1-1	TRBV6-5	.	CASGVVQALEAFF	TGTGCCAGCGGCGTCGTCCAGGCCCTTGAAGCTTTCTTT
.	TRBJ1-1	TRBV6-5	.	CASRLGASDTEAFF	TGTGCCAGCAGGCTGGGGGCTTCGGACACTGAAGCTTTCTTT
TRBD2	TRBJ2-7	TRBV7-8	.	CASSFRASGSRYEQYF	TGTGCCAGCAGCTTCCGCGCTAGCGGGAGTAGATACGAGCAGTACTTC
.	TRBJ2-2	TRBV19	.	CASTTSGGTGELFF	TGTGCCAGTACTACGTCCGGGGGAACCGGGGAGCTGTTTTTT
TRBD1	TRBJ2-1	TRBV20-1	.	CSATDRREQFF	TGCAGTGCCACGGACAGGAGGGAGCAGTTCTTC